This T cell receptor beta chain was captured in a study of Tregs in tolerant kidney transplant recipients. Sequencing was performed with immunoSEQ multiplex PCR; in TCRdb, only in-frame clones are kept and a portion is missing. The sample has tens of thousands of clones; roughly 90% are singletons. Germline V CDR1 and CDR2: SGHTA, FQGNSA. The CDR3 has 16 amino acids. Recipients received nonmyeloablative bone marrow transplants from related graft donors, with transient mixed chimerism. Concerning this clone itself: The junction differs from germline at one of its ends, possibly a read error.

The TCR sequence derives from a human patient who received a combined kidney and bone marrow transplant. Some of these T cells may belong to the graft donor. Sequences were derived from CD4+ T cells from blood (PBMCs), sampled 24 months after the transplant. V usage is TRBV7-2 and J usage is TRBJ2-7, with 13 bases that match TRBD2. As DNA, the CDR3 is TGTGCCAGCAGCTTAGAAGGGACTAGCGGGATCTACAAGCAGTACTTC. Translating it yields CASSLEGTSGIYKQYF. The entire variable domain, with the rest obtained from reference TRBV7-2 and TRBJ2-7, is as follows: GAGVSQSPSNKVTEKGKDVELRCDPISGHTALYWYRQSLGQGLEFLIYFQGNSAPDKSGLPSDRFSAERTGGSVSTLTIQRTQQEDSAVYLCASSLEGTSGIYKQYFGPGTRLTVT.